Listed below are T cell receptor beta chains from one sample, sequenced in a study of graft-versus-host responses after intestinal transplantation. No antigen has been assigned to these receptors. The repertoire was sequenced with immunoSEQ multiplex PCR; TCRdb's copy has only in-frame clones and lacks some. The repertoire holds fewer than 95,000 clones, with about 94% as singletons. This specimen consisted of unstimulated CD4+ T cells sorted from spleen or lymph node cells, obtained before transplant. Receptors were obtained from a human donor who was the organ donor for an intestinal transplant. Both conserved end residues are part of each CDR3. A D gene is named only where the DNA matches it firmly. Expanded clones are given a class, and other clones once, few, many or no size at all.

>.|TRBD1|TRBJ2-3|TRBV5-1
TGCGCCAGCAGCTTGCTCCAGGGACAGGGAACAGATACGCAGTATTTT
CASSLLQGQGTDTQYF
>.|.|TRBJ1-5|TRBV5-4
TGTGCCAGCAGCTTGGCCAGCAATCAGCCCCAGCATTTT
CASSLASNQPQHF
>.|TRBD2|TRBJ2-1|TRBV5-1
TGCGCCAGCAGCTTGCAGGCTAGCGGGGGGCGTGGTGAGCAGTTCTTC
CASSLQASGGRGEQFF
>.|.|TRBJ2-2|TRBV30
TGTGCCTGGAGGACCCCGGGTACCGGGGAGCTGTTTTTT
CAWRTPGTGELFF
>.|.|TRBJ1-1|TRBV28
TGTGCCAGCAGTTCCAGTGCAGGGATATCGAACACTGAAGCTTTCTTT
CASSSSAGISNTEAFF
>.|.|TRBJ1-2|TRBV6-9
TGTGCCAGCTCCCCCGGGGAGATTAACTATGGCTACACCTTC
CASSPGEINYGYTF
>.|.|TRBJ1-5|TRBV2
TGTGCCAGCAGTGAGCAGGGAGATCAGCCCCAGCATTTT
CASSEQGDQPQHF
>.|TRBD2|TRBJ2-5|TRBV6-9
TGTGCCAGCATAACTAGCGGGGGGTTACAAGAGACCCAGTACTTC
CASITSGGLQETQYF
>once|TRBD1|TRBJ1-2|TRBV10-3
TGTGCCATCAGTGGTAACAGGGGACGAACCGAGGGCTACACCTTC
CAISGNRGRTEGYTF
>.|.|TRBJ2-5|TRBV21-1
TGTGCCAGCAGCAAAGGGGGGCCTAGCGGGACCCAGTACTTC
CASSKGGPSGTQYF
>.|.|TRBJ2-1|TRBV18
TGTGCCAGCTCACCATATCTCGGACGCAAGTCTCAGGGCAATGAGCAGTTCTTC
CASSPYLGRKSQGNEQFF
>.|.|TRBJ1-3|TRBV14
TGTGCCAGCAGCCCGGAGGGGGACCGGTCCTACTCTGGAAACACCATATATTTT
CASSPEGDRSYSGNTIYF
>.|TRBD1|TRBJ1-6|TRBV5-1
TGCGCCAGCCGGACAGGGGTACATAATTCACCCCTCCACTTT
CASRTGVHNSPLHF
>.|.|TRBJ1-1|TRBV5-4
TGTGCCAGCAGCTTACAAGGGAATACGAAGGGGACTGAAGCTTTCTTT
CASSLQGNTKGTEAFF
>.|.|TRBJ1-1|TRBV28
TGTGCCAGCAGTTCTGCTGGACAGAGAAACACTGAAGCTTTCTTT
CASSSAGQRNTEAFF
>.|TRBD2|TRBJ2-3|TRBV29-1
TGCAGCGTGAAGGGGAAAGCGGGGAGCTCAGATACGCAGTATTTT
CSVKGKAGSSDTQYF
>.|.|TRBJ1-1|TRBV11-2
TGTGCCAGCAGCTTAGAGAGGGAAACTGAAGCTTTCTTT
CASSLERETEAFF
>.|TRBD1|TRBJ1-1|TRBV19
TGTGCCAGCCGCGCCACAGGGGGCGAGGCAGCAGCTTTCTTT
CASRATGGEAAAFF
>.|.|TRBJ2-7|TRBV30
TGTGCCTGGGAAGAACAGGGAAATGCCTACGAGCAGTACTTC
CAWEEQGNAYEQYF
>.|.|TRBJ1-1|TRBV5-1
TGCGCCAGCAGCTTGGGGAGGGTCCGTGGGAACACTGAAGCTTTCTTT
CASSLGRVRGNTEAFF
>.|TRBD1|TRBJ1-4|TRBV25-1
TGTGCCAGCAGCTCACAGGGGGCAGGTGAAAAACTGTTTTTT
CASSSQGAGEKLFF
>.|.|TRBJ1-1|TRBV15
TGTGCCACCAGCAGAGAGGCCGGGAACACTGAAGCTTTCTTT
CATSREAGNTEAFF
>once|TRBD2|TRBJ2-3|TRBV6-5
TGTGCCAGCGGTCGGCGGGGGGTGATGGATACGCAGTATTTT
CASGRRGVMDTQYF
>.|.|TRBJ1-2|TRBV20-1
TGCAGTGCTAGAGTGTCTTATGGCTACACCTTC
CSARVSYGYTF
>.|.|TRBJ1-2|TRBV19
TGTGCCAGTAATAATAGGGATGGCTACACCTTC
CASNNRDGYTF
>.|TRBD1|TRBJ2-1|TRBV6-5
TGTGCCAGCAGTGGACAGGGGGCGGTTGTGAATGAGCAGTTCTTC
CASSGQGAVVNEQFF
>.|.|TRBJ1-6|TRBV6-5
TGTGCCAGCAGTTCCCCCGGACGGACTAATAATTCACCCCTCCACTTT
CASSSPGRTNNSPLHF
>.|TRBD1|TRBJ2-3|TRBV18
TGTGCCAGCTCACCACTTAAGGTCGGGACAGGGGGAGATACGCAGTATTTT
CASSPLKVGTGGDTQYF
>.|TRBD2|TRBJ2-3|TRBV7-9
TGTGCCAGCAGCTTATTAGCGGGAGTCCCAGATACGCAGTATTTT
CASSLLAGVPDTQYF
>.|TRBD1|TRBJ2-7|TRBV6-6
TGTGCCAGCAGCCCTCACGGACAGGTCTCCTACGAGCAGTACTTC
CASSPHGQVSYEQYF
>once|.|TRBJ1-4|TRBV4-3
TGCGCCAGCAGCCAAGAAGGCATTGGTGCAACTAATGAAAAACTGTTTTTT
CASSQEGIGATNEKLFF
>.|.|TRBJ1-3|TRBV28
TGTGCCAGCAGTCCACCCCTACAGGGTTGGGGAAACACCATATATTTT
CASSPPLQGWGNTIYF
>.|TRBD1|TRBJ2-1|TRBV9
TGTGCCAGCAGCGTCACAGGGGTATACAATGAGCAGTTCTTC
CASSVTGVYNEQFF
>.|.|TRBJ1-5|TRBV6-1
TGTGCCAGCAGCGCAGATCAGCCCCAGCATTTT
CASSADQPQHF
>.|TRBD1|TRBJ1-5|TRBV19
TGTGCCAGTACCATACAGGGGAATCAGCCCCAGCATTTT
CASTIQGNQPQHF
>once|.|TRBJ1-4|TRBV4-1
TGCGCCAGCAGCCAAGATAAGACACCAACTAATGAAAAACTGTTTTTT
CASSQDKTPTNEKLFF
>.|.|TRBJ1-1|TRBV7-6
TGTGCCAGCAGCTCCGGGGGCGCAGATACTGAAGCTTTCTTT
CASSSGGADTEAFF
>.|.|TRBJ2-7|TRBV29-1
TGCAGCGCGCGGCGGGACTACGAGCAGTACTTC
CSARRDYEQYF
>.|TRBD1|TRBJ2-1|TRBV5-1
TGCGCCAGCAGCCCTGGGACAGTGAATGAGCAGTTCTTC
CASSPGTVNEQFF
>.|.|TRBJ2-5|TRBV18
TGTGCCAGCTCACCACAGAATTTGGGGACGCAAGAGACCCAGTACTTC
CASSPQNLGTQETQYF
>.|.|TRBJ1-6|TRBV6-8
TGTGCCAGCTTGGGACCCCGAAAGGTATGGGATAATTCACCCCTCCACTTT
CASLGPRKVWDNSPLHF
>.|.|TRBJ2-7|TRBV5-4
TGTGCCAGCAGCTTGGGGGGCTACGAGCAGTACTTC
CASSLGGYEQYF
>.|.|TRBJ1-5|TRBV30
TGTGCCTGGAGTACTCCAGGGACTAATCAGCCCCAGCATTTT
CAWSTPGTNQPQHF
>.|TRBD1|TRBJ1-1|TRBV30
TGTGCCTGGAGTGTTTTCAGGGGGGGTACTGAAGCTTTCTTT
CAWSVFRGGTEAFF
>once|.|TRBJ1-1|TRBV27
TGTGCCAGCAGTTTAGGGGGGCCCACTGAAGCTTTCTTT
CASSLGGPTEAFF
>.|.|TRBJ2-2|TRBV5-1
TGCGCCAGCAGCTTGGGGACCTCACCGAACACCGGGGAGCTGTTTTTT
CASSLGTSPNTGELFF
>.|.|TRBJ1-2|TRBV7-3
TGTGCCAGCAGCTTGACACCTAACTATGGCTACACCTTC
CASSLTPNYGYTF
>.|.|TRBJ2-3|TRBV28
TGTGCCAGCAGTTTTAAAGGGATGACATCCACAGATACGCAGTATTTT
CASSFKGMTSTDTQYF
>.|TRBD2|TRBJ2-5|TRBV5-1
TGCGCCAGCAGCCCGGGACTAGCGGGGGGTTTGGAGCAGTACTTC
CASSPGLAGGLEQYF
>.|TRBD1|TRBJ1-6|TRBV6-1
TGTGCCAGCAGTGAAGGAGGCGGGACAGACCGATCACCCCTCCACTTT
CASSEGGGTDRSPLHF
>.|.|TRBJ2-3|TRBV18
TGTGCCAGCTCACCGCTTCCGACTCTCACTAGCACAGATACGCAGTATTTT
CASSPLPTLTSTDTQYF
>.|.|TRBJ2-2|TRBV9
TGTGCCAGCAGCGTATCGGGGGAGCTGTTTTTT
CASSVSGELFF
>.|TRBD2|TRBJ2-2|TRBV27
TGTGCCAGCAAAGTTTTGACTAGCGGGGGGGCCGGGGAGCTGTTTTTT
CASKVLTSGGAGELFF
>.|.|TRBJ2-6|TRBV5-4
TGTGCCAGCAGCCCCCCCGTAGCCTCTGGGGCCAACGTCCTGACTTTC
CASSPPVASGANVLTF
>.|.|TRBJ1-2|TRBV19
TGTGCCAGTAGTGACACTCGGGCAAATCGAAAGACCTATGGCTACACCTTC
CASSDTRANRKTYGYTF
>.|TRBD1|TRBJ1-2|TRBV28
TGTGCCAGCACCGGGAGAGGGACAGGGGGCATATCTAACTATGGCTACACCTTC
CASTGRGTGGISNYGYTF
>few|.|TRBJ1-2|TRBV27
TGTGCCAGCAGGAGGGACGGTGGGTACTATGGCTACACCTTC
CASRRDGGYYGYTF
>once|.|TRBJ1-2|TRBV6-5
TGTGCCAGCAGTTTGGGGCGGTTTGATTACTATGGCTACACCTTC
CASSLGRFDYYGYTF
>.|.|TRBJ1-2|TRBV2
TGTGCCAGCAGAGGTGCGGGACAACCGCATAACTATGGCTACACCTTC
CASRGAGQPHNYGYTF